A selection of T cell receptor beta chains follows, all from one sample in a study of T cells in Graves' hyperthyroidism and ophthalmopathy. From the multiplex PCR reads, TCRdb called clonotypes with MiXCR, one entry per CDR3 protein. The sample includes roughly 700,000 distinct CDR3 sequences, 35% seen only once; the top ten take roughly 30%. What was sequenced was blood. The source is a woman aged 35 to 49 with Graves' hyperthyroidism. The CDR3 runs from the conserved cysteine through the conserved F or W. Fields, in order: J gene, V gene, clone size, CDR3 length, D gene, CDR3 DNA, CDR3 protein. The D gene is left open where the match is weak. The size of a clone is reported for some rows only, either as once, few or many, or as a class for expanded clones.

TRBJ2-5,TRBV9,.,13,.,TGTGCCAGCAGCGCGGACCCAAAAGAGACCCAGTACTTC,CASSADPKETQYF
TRBJ1-2,TRBV27,.,13,.,TGTGCCAGCAGTTTAGCAGGGCCCTATGGCTACACCTTC,CASSLAGPYGYTF
TRBJ1-2,TRBV20-1,many,11,.,TGCAGTGCTAGGGCGAACTATGGCTGGACCTTC,CSARANYGWTF
TRBJ1-2,TRBV6-4,.,14,.,TGTGCCAGCAGGGGCCACCGGGACGGCTATGGCTACACCTTC,CASRGHRDGYGYTF
TRBJ2-3,TRBV20-1,.,17,.,TGCAGTGCTAGGGATTTTAAAGGGCGGGGAACCACAGATACGCAGTATTTC,CSARDFKGRGTTDTQYF
TRBJ1-4,TRBV11-2,many,12,.,TGTGCCAGCAGCTTAGAACGGGAAAAACTGTTTTTT,CASSLEREKLFF
TRBJ1-5,TRBV4-3,few,15,.,TGCGCCAGCAGCCAAGATGGGGGGAGGCGTCAGCCCCAGCATTTT,CASSQDGGRRQPQHF
TRBJ2-2,TRBV2,few,14,.,TGTGCCAGCAATGAGAACAGGAACACCGGGGAGCTGTTTTTT,CASNENRNTGELFF
TRBJ1-4,TRBV4-3,.,15,.,TGCGCCAGCAGCCAAGTTGGGCCTGTTAGTGAAAAACTGTTTTTT,CASSQVGPVSEKLFF
TRBJ1-3,TRBV29-1,.,13,.,TGCAGCGTTGGGAGGCTTACTGGAAACACCATATATTTT,CSVGRLTGNTIYF
TRBJ1-2,TRBV4-2,many,12,.,TGTGCCAGCAGCCAAGTCGGGGAATACTACACCTTC,CASSQVGEYYTF
TRBJ2-2,TRBV2,.,12,.,TGTGCCAGCTCACCTTACATCGGGGAGCTGTTTTTT,CASSPYIGELFF
TRBJ2-7,TRBV27,.,15,.,TGTGCCAGCAGTTTTATTGTGGGAATACCCTACGAGCAGTACTTC,CASSFIVGIPYEQYF
TRBJ1-5,TRBV24-1,many,17,.,TGTGCCACCAGTGATGGGAGGGCAGGTTTTAGCAATCAGCCCCAGCATTTT,CATSDGRAGFSNQPQHF
TRBJ2-7,TRBV30,.,14,TRBD2,TGTGCCTGGAATACGTGGACTAGCCCCAGTGAGCAGTACTTC,CAWNTWTSPSEQYF
TRBJ2-2,TRBV11-3,few,16,.,TGTGCCAGCAGCCCCGACGCCGGATTCCTTATCGGGGAGCTGTTTTTT,CASSPDAGFLIGELFF
TRBJ2-5,TRBV24-1,.,15,.,TGTGCCAGCAGATCGGGACTGGGAACACAAGAGACCCAGTACTTC,CASRSGLGTQETQYF
TRBJ2-2,TRBV4-2,.,17,TRBD2,TGTGCCAGCAGCCAGAAAGGCGGGGGTACCGGCACCGGGGAGCTGTTTTTT,CASSQKGGGTGTGELFF
TRBJ1-6,TRBV20-1,many,12,.,TGCAGTGCAAGGCGGTCAAATTCACCCCTCCACTTT,CSARRSNSPLHF
TRBJ2-2,TRBV2,few,14,.,TGTGCCAGCAGCGGGCAGGGTGCGTTGGGGGAGCTGTTTTTT,CASSGQGALGELFF
TRBJ2-2,TRBV29-1,many,13,TRBD1,TGCAGCGTTTATACAGGGGTCACCGGGGAGCTGTTTTTT,CSVYTGVTGELFF
TRBJ1-5,TRBV7-9,many,14,.,TGTGCCAGCAGCCCTAGCGAGGGGGAGCAGCCCCAGCATTTT,CASSPSEGEQPQHF
TRBJ2-5,TRBV20-1,.,15,.,TGCAGTGCCCCTGGGCGCGGAATAAAACAAGAGACCCAGTACTTC,CSAPGRGIKQETQYF
TRBJ1-5,TRBV7-9,.,15,.,TGTGCCAGCTCACCCAGAAGAGACAGGAATCAGCCCCAGCATTTT,CASSPRRDRNQPQHF
TRBJ1-6,TRBV20-1,.,12,TRBD1,TGCAGTGCTGGACAGGGCGGCTCACCCCTCCACTTT,CSAGQGGSPLHF
TRBJ1-1,TRBV11-2,.,12,TRBD1,TGTACCAGCAGGGGGGGAGGGGGGACAGCTTTCTTT,CTSRGGGGTAFF
TRBJ1-1,TRBV10-3,few,14,.,TGTGCCAGCAGTTACGGGGGGCCCAGCACTGAAGCTTTCTTT,CASSYGGPSTEAFF
TRBJ2-6,TRBV24-1,many,17,TRBD2,TGTGCCACCAGCGGGGGGGACGGCCGGAGAAGGGCCAACGTCCTGACTTTC,CATSGGDGRRRANVLTF
TRBJ1-2,TRBV7-6,many,17,TRBD1,TGTGCCAGCAGCCTCTACGGGTCGGGCAGGGGGCTGGATGGCTACACCTTC,CASSLYGSGRGLDGYTF
TRBJ2-7,TRBV2,.,15,TRBD2,TGTGGCTCGACTGGGCGGACTAGCGGCTCCTACGAGCAGTACTTC,CGSTGRTSGSYEQYF
TRBJ1-2,TRBV7-9,many,11,.,TGTGCCAGCAGCCCATCTACGACTTTCACCTTC,CASSPSTTFTF
TRBJ1-6,TRBV7-3,many,14,.,TGTGCCAGCAGCCCCGACAGCTTTAATTCACCCCTCCACTTT,CASSPDSFNSPLHF
TRBJ1-6,TRBV6-5,few,15,TRBD1,TGTGCCAGCAGCCAAGCGACAGGGAGGGATTCACCCCTCCACTTT,CASSQATGRDSPLHF
TRBJ1-1,TRBV29-1,many,13,.,TGCAGCGTTGAATCGGTAGTGAACACTGAAGCTTTCTTT,CSVESVVNTEAFF
TRBJ2-7,TRBV7-9,few,16,.,TGTGCCAGCAGCTCCGACAGCCACAGGTTCTCCTACGAGCAGTACTTC,CASSSDSHRFSYEQYF
TRBJ1-4,TRBV7-8,.,15,.,TGTGCCAGCAGCTTACGTGCGGGGGCTGGTGAAAAACTGTTTTTT,CASSLRAGAGEKLFF
TRBJ2-7,TRBV24-1,.,19,.,TGTGCCACCAGTGATTTAAACCCTTTCGGGGGCCTCAGCTCCTACGAGCAGTACTTC,CATSDLNPFGGLSSYEQYF
TRBJ1-3,TRBV27,few,14,.,TGTGCCAGCAGTCAGGACTGGACTGGAAACACCATATATTTT,CASSQDWTGNTIYF
TRBJ1-3,TRBV6-1,few,14,.,TGTGCCAGCAGTTACGGACCGAGGGGAAACACCATATATTTT,CASSYGPRGNTIYF
TRBJ2-3,TRBV2,.,15,TRBD2,TGTGCCAGCAGTGGATTCGGCGGGAGTACAGATACGCAGTATTTT,CASSGFGGSTDTQYF
TRBJ2-7,TRBV19,few,15,TRBD2,TGTGCCAGTTCCCTGACTAGCGGGGACTTCTACGAGCAGTACTTC,CASSLTSGDFYEQYF
TRBJ1-3,TRBV4-1,.,14,TRBD1,TGCGCCAGCAGCCTGACAGGGGAGGCGAACACCATATATTTT,CASSLTGEANTIYF
TRBJ2-3,TRBV5-1,.,16,TRBD1,TGCGCCAGCAGCTTGGAACAGGGGGCGCGCACAGATACGCAGTATTTT,CASSLEQGARTDTQYF
TRBJ1-5,TRBV19,once,18,.,TGTGCCAGTACCCGTTATCACCCAGAGGGCAAGAGCAATCAGCCCCAGCATTTT,CASTRYHPEGKSNQPQHF
TRBJ1-2,TRBV7-4,.,16,TRBD1,TGTGCCAGCAGCTTAACAGCCAGGGGGCGAGGGAATGGCTACACCTTC,CASSLTARGRGNGYTF
TRBJ2-7,TRBV6-5,.,17,TRBD2,TGTGCCAGCAGTCCTGGGATTACTAGCGGGAGGGCCTACGAGCAGTACTTC,CASSPGITSGRAYEQYF
TRBJ2-2,TRBV4-3,.,16,TRBD1,TGCGCCAGCAGCCTCGAGGGGGCAGGGGTACCCGGGGAGCTGTTTTTT,CASSLEGAGVPGELFF
TRBJ1-2,TRBV5-5,few,15,TRBD1,TGTGCCAGCAGTGGGGGACAGGGGCGATTTCAGGGCTACACCTTC,CASSGGQGRFQGYTF
TRBJ1-1,TRBV6-5,few,12,.,TGTGCCGGCAGGACCGGGAATACTGAAGCTTTCTTT,CAGRTGNTEAFF
TRBJ2-7,TRBV7-2,.,15,.,TGTGCCAGCAGCTTAGAGAAGTCCACTTACAATGAGCAGTACTTC,CASSLEKSTYNEQYF
TRBJ2-7,TRBV7-2,many,13,TRBD2,TGTGCCAGCAGGAGCGGGGGGAAGTACGAGCAGTACTTC,CASRSGGKYEQYF
TRBJ1-2,TRBV7-2,.,14,TRBD1,TGTGCCAGCAGCTCGTACAGGGGGCTAGTCGGCTACACCTTC,CASSSYRGLVGYTF